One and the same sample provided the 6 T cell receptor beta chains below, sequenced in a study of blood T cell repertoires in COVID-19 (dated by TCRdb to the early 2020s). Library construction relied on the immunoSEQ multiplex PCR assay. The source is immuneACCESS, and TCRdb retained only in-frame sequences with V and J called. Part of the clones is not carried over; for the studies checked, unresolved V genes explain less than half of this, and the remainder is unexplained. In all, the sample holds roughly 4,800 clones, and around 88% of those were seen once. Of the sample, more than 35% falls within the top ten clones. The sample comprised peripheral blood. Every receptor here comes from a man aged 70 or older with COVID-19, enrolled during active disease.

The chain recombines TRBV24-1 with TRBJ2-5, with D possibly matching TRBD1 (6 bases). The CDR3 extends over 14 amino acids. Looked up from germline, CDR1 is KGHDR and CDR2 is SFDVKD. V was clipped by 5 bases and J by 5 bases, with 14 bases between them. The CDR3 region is CATSAGQGLETQYF. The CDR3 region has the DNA TGTGCCACCAGTGCGGGCCAGGGGTTGGAGACCCAGTACTTC.

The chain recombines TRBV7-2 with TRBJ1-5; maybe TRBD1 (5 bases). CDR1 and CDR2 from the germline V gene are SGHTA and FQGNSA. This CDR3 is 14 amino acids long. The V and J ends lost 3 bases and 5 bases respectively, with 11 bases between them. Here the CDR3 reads CASSLLGADQPQHF. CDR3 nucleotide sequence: TGTGCCAGCAGCTTGCTTGGGGCCGATCAGCCCCAGCATTTT. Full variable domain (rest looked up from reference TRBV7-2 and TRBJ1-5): GAGVSQSPSNKVTEKGKDVELRCDPISGHTALYWYRQSLGQGLEFLIYFQGNSAPDKSGLPSDRFSAERTGGSVSTLTIQRTQQEDSAVYLCASSLLGADQPQHFGDGTRLSIL.

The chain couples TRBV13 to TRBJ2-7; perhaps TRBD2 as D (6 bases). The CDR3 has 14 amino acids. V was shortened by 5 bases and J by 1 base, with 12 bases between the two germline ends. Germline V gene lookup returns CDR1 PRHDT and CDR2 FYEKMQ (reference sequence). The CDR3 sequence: CASSLLATSYEQYF. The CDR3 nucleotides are TGTGCCAGCAGCCTCCTAGCGACATCCTACGAGCAGTACTTC.

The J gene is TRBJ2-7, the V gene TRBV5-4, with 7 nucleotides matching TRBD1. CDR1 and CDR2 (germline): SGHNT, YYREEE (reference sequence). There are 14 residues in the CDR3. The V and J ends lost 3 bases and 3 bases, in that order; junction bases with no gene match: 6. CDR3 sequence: CASSWTGERYEQYF. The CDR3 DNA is TGTGCCAGCAGCTGGACAGGTGAACGCTACGAGCAGTACTTC.

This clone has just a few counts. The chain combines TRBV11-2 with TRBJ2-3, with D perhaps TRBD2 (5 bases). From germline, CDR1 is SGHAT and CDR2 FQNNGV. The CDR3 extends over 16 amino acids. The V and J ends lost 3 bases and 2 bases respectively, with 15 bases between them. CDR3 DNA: TGTGCCAGCAGCTTGGCAGGTCTAGCCTTCACAGATACGCAGTATTTT. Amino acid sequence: CASSLAGLAFTDTQYF.

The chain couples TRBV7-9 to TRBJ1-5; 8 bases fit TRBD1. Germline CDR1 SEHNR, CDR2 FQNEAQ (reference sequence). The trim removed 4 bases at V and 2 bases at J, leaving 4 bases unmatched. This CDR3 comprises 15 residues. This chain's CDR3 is CASSSLDRGNQPQHF. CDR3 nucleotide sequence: TGTGCCAGCAGCTCCCTGGACAGGGGCAATCAGCCCCAGCATTTT. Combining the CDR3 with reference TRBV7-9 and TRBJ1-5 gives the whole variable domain DTGVSQNPRHKITKRGQNVTFRCDPISEHNRLYWYRQTLGQGPEFLTYFQNEAQLEKSRLLSDRFSAERPKGSFSTLEIQRTEQGDSAMYLCASSSLDRGNQPQHFGDGTRLSIL.